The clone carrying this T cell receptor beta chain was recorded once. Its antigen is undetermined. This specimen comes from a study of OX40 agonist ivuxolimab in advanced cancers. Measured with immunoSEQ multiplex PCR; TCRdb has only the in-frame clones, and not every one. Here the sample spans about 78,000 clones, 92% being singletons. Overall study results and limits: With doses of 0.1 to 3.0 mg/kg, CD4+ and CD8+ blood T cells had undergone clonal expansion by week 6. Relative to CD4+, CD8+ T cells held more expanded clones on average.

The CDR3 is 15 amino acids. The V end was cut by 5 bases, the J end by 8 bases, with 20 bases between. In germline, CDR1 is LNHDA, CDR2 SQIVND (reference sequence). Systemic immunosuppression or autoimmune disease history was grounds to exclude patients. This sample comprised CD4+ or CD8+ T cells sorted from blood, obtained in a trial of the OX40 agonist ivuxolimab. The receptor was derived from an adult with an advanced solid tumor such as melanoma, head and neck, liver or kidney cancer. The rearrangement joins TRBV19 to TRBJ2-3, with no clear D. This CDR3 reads CASSPRLTGPSTQYF. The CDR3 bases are TGTGCCAGTAGTCCCCGACTGACGGGCCCCAGTACGCAGTATTTT.